What follows describes a single TCR beta chain. What it binds is unknown. Sequencing targeted expressed TCRB transcripts, as all isolated RNA had been reverse transcribed. Sequenced by immunoSEQ multiplex PCR; TCRdb stores in-frame clones only, minus some. This table has approximately 17,000 clones, less than 85% appearing once. The data derive from a study of beta chain features in type 1 diabetes. Overall study findings and caveats: Naive, central memory and Treg TCRB repertoires seemed to resemble each other more closely in patients than they did in healthy donors. TCRB rearrangement may or may not be influenced by HLA type; here this remained unresolved. A moderate, significant TCRB CDR3 shortening appeared in type 1 diabetes across four CD4+ subsets.

Sorting with CD45RO/CCR7/CD25/CD127/CD95/CD27 yielded naive, central memory, regulatory and stem-like memory CD4+ cells. This clonotype was sampled from a man aged 25 to 45 with type 1 diabetes. Sample: stem cell memory CD4+ T cells from blood.

The CDR3 sequence is CASSRGDRPGEQFF. Written as DNA, the CDR3 is TGTGCCAGCAGTAGGGGGGACAGACCGGGGGAGCAGTTCTTC. The chain has TRBV18 and TRBJ2-1; weak D call: TRBD1 (7 bases). The CDR3 contains 14 residues. Trimming shortened V by 8 bases and J by 10 bases, and 21 bases separated the two germline ends. The germline V gene encodes CDR1 KGHSH and CDR2 LQKENI.